The 18 T cell receptor beta chains below were found in one sample sequenced in a study of OX40 agonist ivuxolimab in advanced cancers. This table comes from immunoSEQ multiplex PCR, and its TCRdb copy is limited to in-frame clones, with some not included. This repertoire shows over 70,000 clones, 86% found once; its top ten account for approximately 2%. This specimen consisted of CD4+ or CD8+ T cells sorted from blood, obtained in a trial of the OX40 agonist ivuxolimab. The receptors shown here come from an adult with an advanced solid tumor such as melanoma, head and neck, liver or kidney cancer.

The chain joins TRBV7-2 to TRBJ2-3; the D is unclear. Trimming pared 5 bases from V and 0 bases from J, leaving 9 bases between. Germline V CDR1 and CDR2: SGHTA, FQGNSA. CDR3 length equals 14 residues. The CDR3 region is CASSRGLSTDTQYF. CDR3 sequence (DNA): TGTGCCAGCAGCCGTGGGCTAAGCACAGATACGCAGTATTTT.

This clone came up a few times. Germline is not matched at one junction end, which may reflect a read error. The chain combines TRBV7-7 with TRBJ2-7; D gene ambiguous. Germline CDR1 is SSHAT and CDR2 is FNYEAQ (reference sequence). There are 13 residues in the CDR3. CDR3 sequence (DNA): TGTGCTAGCAGCCTAGGTCTTAGGGACGAGCAGTACTTC. Its translation is CASSLGLRDEQYF.

The chain carries TRBV10-3 and TRBJ2-2, with TRBD2 matching 12 bases. The CDR3 runs to 18 residues. The junction had 16 bases not matched to a gene; V was cut back by 11 bases and J by 3 bases. The V gene's germline CDR1 is ENHRY and CDR2 SYGVKD. The CDR3 nucleotides read TGTGCCCTATCTGGAAGGACTAGCGGGGAGAGGGACACCGGGGAGCTGTTTTTT. This sequence encodes CALSGRTSGERDTGELFF.

The V and J genes are TRBV7-2 and TRBJ1-2; a possible D gene is TRBD1 (6 bases). The V gene lost 7 bases and the J gene lost 4 bases, with 19 bases spanning the gap. Germline V gene data show CDR1 as SGHTA and CDR2 as FQGNSA. The CDR3 loop spans 15 amino acids. The CDR3 DNA reads as TGTGCCAGCACCTGGAGCGGGGGGCAAGGCTATGGCTACACCTTC. It translates to CASTWSGGQGYGYTF.

This chain joins TRBV5-4 and TRBJ2-3, with D perhaps TRBD2 (6 bases). The CDR3 has 15 amino acids. Trimming took 2 bases from V and 2 from J, leaving 12 bases between them. CDR1 is SGHNT and CDR2 is YYREEE in the germline V gene (reference sequence). The CDR3 DNA sequence: TGTGCCAGCAGCTTTGACGGGGGAAACACAGATACGCAGTATTTT. This codes for CASSFDGGNTDTQYF.

This rearrangement joins TRBV19 to TRBJ1-4; D unclear. From germline, CDR1 is LNHDA and CDR2 SQIVND (reference sequence). The V gene lost 3 bases and the J gene lost 3 bases, with 8 bases spanning the gap. CDR3 length equals 14 residues. This CDR3 is CASSMGSPNEKLFF. In DNA form, the CDR3 reads TGTGCCAGTAGTATGGGGAGCCCTAATGAAAAACTGTTTTTT.

This sequence joins TRBV30 and TRBJ1-5, with D unclear. The CDR3 covers 13 residues. V was cut by 0 bases and J by 3 bases, with 6 bases left in between. Looked up from germline, CDR1 is GTSNPN and CDR2 is SVGIG (reference sequence). The CDR3 here is CAWSVKVNQPQHF. CDR3 in DNA: TGTGCCTGGAGTGTAAAGGTCAATCAGCCCCAGCATTTT.

The chain is built from TRBV11-1 and TRBJ2-2, with a weak D call TRBD2 (6 bases). Per germline, CDR1 SGHAT and CDR2 FQDESV (reference sequence). Trimming stripped 5 bases from V and 0 bases from J, with 10 bases between. The CDR3 contains 15 residues. CDR3 DNA: TGTGCCAGCAGCCACGGGACTTCGAACACCGGGGAGCTGTTTTTT. Amino acids: CASSHGTSNTGELFF.

J is TRBJ1-2 and V is TRBV5-6, with 8 bases fitting TRBD1. J lost 4 bases, V lost 5 bases, and 1 base had no gene match. The germline V gene encodes CDR1 SGHDT and CDR2 YYEEEE. This CDR3 is 12 amino acids long. The CDR3 spells CASRQGVYGYTF. Here the CDR3 DNA reads TGTGCCAGCAGACAGGGGGTCTATGGCTACACCTTC.

The gene calls are TRBV5-4 and TRBJ2-7, with 9 bases fitting TRBD1. CDR1 and CDR2 (germline): SGHNT, YYREEE (reference sequence). V dropped 4 bases and J dropped 7; count of bases not matched to a gene: 9. CDR3 size: 14 residues. CDR3 nucleotides: TGTGCCAGCAGCCTTGGGACAGGGCCTTTTGAGCAGTACTTC. This encodes CASSLGTGPFEQYF.

The rearrangement links TRBV5-1 to TRBJ2-3; TRBD1 matches at 7 bases. The CDR3 contains 15 residues. Germline CDR1 is SGHRS and CDR2 is YFSETQ. The trim removed 0 bases at V and 2 bases at J, leaving 3 bases unmatched. DNA for the CDR3: TGCGCCAGCAGCTTGGTGGGACAGCACACAGATACGCAGTATTTT. Protein: CASSLVGQHTDTQYF.

V is TRBV7-3 and J is TRBJ2-1; TRBD2 is a possible D gene (6 bases). V was shortened by 5 bases and J by 3 bases, with 11 bases between the two germline ends. The germline CDR1 and CDR2 sequences are SGHTA and FQGTGA. This CDR3 region has 14 residues. CDR3 in DNA: TGTGCCAGCAGCCCGCGGGGTAGCTACAATGAGCAGTTCTTC. Residues: CASSPRGSYNEQFF.

The V call is TRBV30, the J call TRBJ2-3; 10 bases are a match to TRBD2. After removal of 3 bases from V and 0 bases from J, the junction contained 0 bases not matched to a gene. Germline V gene lookup returns CDR1 GTSNPN and CDR2 SVGIG (reference sequence). This CDR3 is 14 amino acids long. CDR3 coding DNA: TGTGCCTGGAGGGGACTAGCGAGCACAGATACGCAGTATTTT. This sequence encodes CAWRGLASTDTQYF.

The chain joins TRBV7-2 to TRBJ2-7; possibly TRBD1 for D (6 bases). The CDR3 extends over 15 amino acids. Trimming left V 5 bases short and J 2 bases short, with 16 bases between. Per the germline V gene, CDR1 is SGHTA and CDR2 is FQGNSA. The CDR3 region is CASSQPGTQPYEQYF. CDR3 nucleotides: TGTGCCAGCAGCCAACCCGGGACACAGCCCTACGAGCAGTACTTC.

The chain couples TRBV4-1 to TRBJ2-7; D is perhaps TRBD1 or TRBD2 (7 bases each). Germline V gene sequence: CDR1 MGHRA, CDR2 YSYEKL. Trimming left V 3 bases short and J 0 bases short, with 15 bases between. The CDR3 has 16 amino acids. CDR3 in amino acids: CASSHTTGRGSYEQYF. CDR3 in DNA: TGCGCCAGCAGCCATACGACAGGGAGGGGCTCCTACGAGCAGTACTTC.

The V call is TRBV19, the J call TRBJ2-3, with TRBD1 identical over 8 bases. Germline lookup yields CDR1 LNHDA and CDR2 SQIVND (reference sequence). Trimming removed 5 bases from V and 6 bases from J; junction bases left unmatched: 4. There are 13 residues in the CDR3. This CDR3 is CASSDRGRDTQYF. In DNA, the CDR3 is TGTGCCAGTAGTGACAGGGGCAGGGATACGCAGTATTTT.

The V call is TRBV1, the J call TRBJ2-6; whether TRBD2, the table's D call, matches the DNA was not checked. TRBV1 is a recognized pseudogene. The CDR3 covers 19 residues. CDR3 loop: CTSSQDQGAGASGANVLTF. In DNA, the CDR3 is TGCACCAGCAGCCAAGACCAGGGAGCGGGGGCCTCTGGGGCCAACGTCCTGACTTTC.

This sequence joins TRBV10-1 and TRBJ2-1; no clear D. The CDR3 runs to 12 residues. The V end was cut by 7 bases, the J end by 8 bases, with 12 bases between. Germline CDR1 WNHNN, CDR2 SYGVQD (reference sequence). CDR3 DNA: TGCGCCAGCACCCCGGTGGCCCATGAGCAGTTCTTC. It specifies CASTPVAHEQFF.